The T cell receptor beta chain described here comes from a study of T cells in Graves' hyperthyroidism and ophthalmopathy. The CDR3 has 16 residues. Germline lookup yields CDR1 DFQATT and CDR2 SNEGSKA (reference sequence). Unmatched junction bases numbered 9, after V lost 4 bases and J lost 0 bases. TCR beta CDR3 regions were amplified from RNA transcripts. The HTBI set primed first-round TCR CDR3 RT-PCR. TCRdb itself ran the multiplex PCR reads through MiXCR, one entry per CDR3 protein. Among more than 300,000 distinct CDR3 sequences listed, around 13% were seen once. Sequenced sample: blood. The chain employs TRBV20-1 and TRBJ2-3; 8 nucleotides agree with TRBD2. The source of this sequence is a woman aged 18-30 years with Graves' hyperthyroidism. CDR3 loop: CSATPRGRRSTDTQYF. The DNA for the CDR3 is TGCAGTGCTACACCTCGCGGGAGGAGGAGCACAGATACGCAGTATTTT.